This record concerns one TCR beta chain sequence. Its antigen remains unidentified. This sample was taken from a study of T-cell memory formation after mild COVID-19. Amplification by 5'RACE using constant-segment primers produced TCR alpha and TCR beta cDNA libraries that carried sample barcodes and UMIs. TCRdb ran MiXCR on the 5' RACE reads and lists one entry per CDR3 protein. Of some 450,000 distinct CDR3 sequences listed, around 19% are singletons. Trimming took 1 base from V and 3 from J, leaving 9 bases between them. This CDR3 has 14 amino acids. Germline loops: CDR1 SGHVS, CDR2 FQNEAQ. Notes on the study in general: The appearance of some responding clones in pre-infection memory suggested that cross-reactive memory joined. CD4+ contracting clones lay mainly in CM and EM, CD8+ ones in EMRA.

The sample consisted of PBMCs or a T cell subset sorted from them (not recorded which). V is TRBV7-8 and J is TRBJ2-5; weak D call: TRBD1 (5 bases). The clonotype originates from an adult woman who had mild COVID-19 (a few samples of this study predate the infection). Cell type and time point are not known. The CDR3 DNA reads TGTGCCAGCAGCTTAGGGGCAGGGAAAGAGACCCAGTACTTC. This translates into CASSLGAGKETQYF.